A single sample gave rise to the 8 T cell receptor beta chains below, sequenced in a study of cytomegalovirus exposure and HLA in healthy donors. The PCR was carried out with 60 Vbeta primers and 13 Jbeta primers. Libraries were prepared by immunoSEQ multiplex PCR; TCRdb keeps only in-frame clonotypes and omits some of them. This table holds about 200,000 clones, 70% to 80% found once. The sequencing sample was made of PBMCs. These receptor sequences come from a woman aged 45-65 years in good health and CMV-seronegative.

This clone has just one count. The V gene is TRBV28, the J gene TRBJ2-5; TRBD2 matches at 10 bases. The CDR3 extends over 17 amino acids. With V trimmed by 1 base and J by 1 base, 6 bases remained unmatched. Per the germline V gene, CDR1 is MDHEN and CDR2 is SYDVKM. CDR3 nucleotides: TGTGCCAGCAGTTTATCCCTAGCGGGGGTCGGCCAAGAGACCCAGTACTTC. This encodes CASSLSLAGVGQETQYF.

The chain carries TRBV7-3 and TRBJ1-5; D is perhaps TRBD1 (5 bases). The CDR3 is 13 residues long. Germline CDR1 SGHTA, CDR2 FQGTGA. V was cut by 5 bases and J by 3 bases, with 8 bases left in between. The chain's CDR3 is CASSQGNNQPQHF. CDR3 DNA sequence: TGTGCCAGCAGCCAGGGTAACAATCAGCCCCAGCATTTT.

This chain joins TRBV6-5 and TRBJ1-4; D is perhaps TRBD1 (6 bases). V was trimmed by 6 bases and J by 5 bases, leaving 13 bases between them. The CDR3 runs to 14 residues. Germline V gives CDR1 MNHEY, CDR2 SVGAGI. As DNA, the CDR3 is TGTGCCAGCAGATCACAGGGCGGGAATGAAAAACTGTTTTTT. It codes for CASRSQGGNEKLFF.

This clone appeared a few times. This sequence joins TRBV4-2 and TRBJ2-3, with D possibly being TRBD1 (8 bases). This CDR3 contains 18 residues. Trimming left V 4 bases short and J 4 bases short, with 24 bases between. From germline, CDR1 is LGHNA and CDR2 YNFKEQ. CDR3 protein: CASSPRTRDRMLPDTQYF. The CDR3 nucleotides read TGTGCCAGCAGCCCGCGGACTAGGGACAGGATGTTACCAGATACGCAGTATTTT.

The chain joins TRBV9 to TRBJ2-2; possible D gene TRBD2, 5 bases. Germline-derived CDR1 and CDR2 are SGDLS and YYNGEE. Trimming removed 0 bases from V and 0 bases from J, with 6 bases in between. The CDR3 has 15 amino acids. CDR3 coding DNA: TGTGCCAGCAGCGTAGTGGAGGCGAACACCGGGGAGCTGTTTTTT. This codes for CASSVVEANTGELFF.

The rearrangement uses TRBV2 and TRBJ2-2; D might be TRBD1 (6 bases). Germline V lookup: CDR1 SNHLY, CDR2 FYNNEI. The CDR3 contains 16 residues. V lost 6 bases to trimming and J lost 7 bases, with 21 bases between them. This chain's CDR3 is CASSPLGQGQGGELFF. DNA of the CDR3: TGTGCCAGCAGCCCCCTAGGGCAGGGGCAAGGCGGGGAGCTGTTTTTT. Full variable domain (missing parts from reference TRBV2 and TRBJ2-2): EPEVTQTPSHQVTQMGQEVILRCVPISNHLYFYWYRQILGQKVEFLVSFYNNEISEKSEIFDDQFSVERPDGSNFTLKIRSTKLEDSAMYFCASSPLGQGQGGELFFGEGSRLTVL.

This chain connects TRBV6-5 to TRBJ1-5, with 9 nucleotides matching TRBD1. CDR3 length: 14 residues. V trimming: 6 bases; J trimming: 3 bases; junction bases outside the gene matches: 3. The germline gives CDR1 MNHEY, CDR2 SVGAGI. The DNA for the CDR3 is TGTGCCAGCAGGGGACAGGGCAACAATCAGCCCCAGCATTTT. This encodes CASRGQGNNQPQHF.

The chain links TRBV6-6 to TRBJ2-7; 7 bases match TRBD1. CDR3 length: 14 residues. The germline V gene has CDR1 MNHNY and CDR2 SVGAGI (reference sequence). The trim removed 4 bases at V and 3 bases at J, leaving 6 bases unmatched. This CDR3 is CASSWTGDYYEQYF. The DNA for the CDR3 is TGTGCCAGCAGTTGGACAGGCGATTACTACGAGCAGTACTTC.